A single sample is the source of the 3 T cell receptor beta chains below, sequenced in a study of cytomegalovirus exposure and HLA in healthy donors. PCR primers comprised 60 Vbeta and 13 Jbeta primers. Only in-frame clones appear in the TCRdb table, and some are missing; sequencing was by immunoSEQ multiplex PCR. This table holds 95,000 to 150,000 clones, around 77% found once. Specimen: PBMCs. Receptors originate from a man aged 18 to 29 in good health and CMV-seropositive.

This sequence joins TRBV6-1 and TRBJ2-2; 11 nucleotides match TRBD1. The trim removed 8 bases at V and 4 bases at J, leaving 3 bases unmatched. CDR1 is MNHNS, CDR2 SASEGT, per germline. The length of the CDR3 is 14 residues. This chain's CDR3 is CASRGTGGTGELFF. The CDR3 coding sequence is TGTGCCAGCCGTGGGACAGGGGGCACCGGGGAGCTGTTTTTT.

This clone occurred a few times. This chain uses TRBV5-1 with TRBJ2-7; 11 bases map to TRBD1. The CDR3 runs 15 residues. In germline, CDR1 is SGHRS, CDR2 YFSETQ. After removal of 4 bases from V and 0 bases from J, the junction contained 3 bases not matched to a gene. The CDR3 sequence is CASSRTGGSSYEQYF. CDR3 nucleotide sequence: TGCGCCAGCAGCCGGACAGGGGGCAGCTCCTACGAGCAGTACTTC.

The chain recombines TRBV25-1 with TRBJ1-2, with 9 positions matching TRBD1. J gave up 7 bases and V 8 bases, and 14 bases lay outside the gene matches. This CDR3 region has 15 residues. Germline assignment: CDR1 MGHDK and CDR2 SYGVNS. The CDR3 loop reads CASSLTGQGGGGYTF. CDR3 sequence (DNA): TGTGCCAGCTCTTTGACGGGACAGGGAGGAGGTGGCTACACCTTC.